Here is one TCR beta chain with its context. This entry comes from a study of human versus mouse CDR3 diversity and MHC coevolution. This table comes from immunoSEQ multiplex PCR, and its TCRdb copy is limited to in-frame clones, with some not included. The top ten clones hold approximately 17% of a sample with about 60,000 clones, about 94% of them seen once. Between the trimmed V and J ends, which lost 6 bases and 0 bases, there was a span of 20 bases. This CDR3 is built from 16 residues. Germline values: CDR1 GTSNPN, CDR2 SVGIG (reference sequence). The chain couples TRBV30 to TRBJ1-1; tentative D call: TRBD1 (5 bases). This TCR was recovered from a person aged 55-75 years in good health. Sequences were obtained from naive CD4+ T cells from blood. Subset denoted: CD45RO-negative CD62L-positive naive CD4 T cells. CDR3 sequence reads: CACLREGLRLNTEAFF. The CDR3 nucleotides read TGTGCCTGCCTCAGGGAGGGGTTAAGATTGAACACTGAAGCTTTCTTT.